Below are 17 T cell receptor beta chains sequenced from a single sample in a study of blood T cell repertoires in COVID-19. Sequencing was performed with immunoSEQ multiplex PCR; in TCRdb, only in-frame clones are kept and a portion is missing. The data hold about 300,000 clones, with around 84% observed a single time. The sequenced sample was peripheral blood. These receptor sequences come from a human donor with COVID-19, enrolled during active disease. The donor label of this sample is uncertain.

This clone was counted between two and nine times. The chain joins TRBV5-1 to TRBJ2-1; 9 nucleotides line up with TRBD2. Trimming cost V 4 bases and J 7 bases; bases outside gene matches: 9. There are 15 residues in the CDR3. Germline values: CDR1 SGHRS, CDR2 YFSETQ. For the CDR3, the DNA is TGCGCCAGCAGCGCTGACGCGGGAGGGTGGAATGAGCAGTTCTTC. This sequence encodes CASSADAGGWNEQFF. Filled out from reference TRBV5-1 and TRBJ2-1, the complete variable domain reads KAGVTQTPRYLIKTRGQQVTLSCSPISGHRSVSWYQQTPGQGLQFLFEYFSETQRNKGNFPGRFSGRQFSNSRSEMNVSTLELGDSALYLCASSADAGGWNEQFFGPGTRLTVL.

The V gene is TRBV30, the J gene TRBJ1-1; D remains unclear. The CDR3 totals 14 residues. Germline V CDR1 and CDR2: GTSNPN, SVGIG (reference sequence). The V end lost 0 bases, the J end lost 4 bases, and 12 bases lay between the germline ends. The CDR3 is CAWSVPDHSTEAFF. The CDR3 nucleotides are TGTGCCTGGAGTGTACCCGATCATAGCACTGAAGCTTTCTTT.

V and J are TRBV7-3 and TRBJ2-1, with D tentatively TRBD2 (5 bases). The CDR3 runs to 13 residues. Germline assignment: CDR1 SGHTA and CDR2 FQGTGA. Trimming cost V 8 bases and J 9 bases, with 17 bases left between them. This CDR3 reads CASGVVATGEQFF. CDR3 nucleotide sequence: TGTGCCAGCGGGGTGGTAGCGACGGGTGAGCAGTTCTTC.

Details on this clone: The sample has other DNA sequences that encode this CDR3 too. The chain combines TRBV7-3 with TRBJ2-5; TRBD1 aligns across 10 bases. Germline lookup yields CDR1 SGHTA and CDR2 FQGTGA. This CDR3 spans 13 amino acids. After removal of 4 bases from V and 4 bases from J, the junction contained 0 bases not matched to a gene. DNA of the CDR3: TGTGCCAGCAGCTGGACAGGGGGAGAGACCCAGTACTTC. It specifies CASSWTGGETQYF.

The chain recombines TRBV5-1 with TRBJ1-1, with 7 bases matching TRBD1. The V segment lost 3 bases and the J segment 3 bases; nucleotides outside the gene matches: 11. This CDR3 has 16 amino acids. Germline V gene data show CDR1 as SGHRS and CDR2 as YFSETQ. CDR3 nucleotide sequence: TGCGCCAGCAGCTCCTCCCCGGGACAGCGCGACACTGAAGCTTTCTTT. Protein sequence: CASSSSPGQRDTEAFF. Supplemented by reference TRBV5-1 and TRBJ1-1, the full variable domain reads KAGVTQTPRYLIKTRGQQVTLSCSPISGHRSVSWYQQTPGQGLQFLFEYFSETQRNKGNFPGRFSGRQFSNSRSEMNVSTLELGDSALYLCASSSSPGQRDTEAFFGQGTRLTVV.

The chain is built from TRBV27 and TRBJ1-1, with D perhaps TRBD1 (6 bases). The CDR3 loop spans 15 amino acids. The ends were cut back, 3 bases at V and 1 base at J, with 12 bases in the middle. The V gene's germline CDR1 is MNHEY and CDR2 SMNVEV (reference sequence). In DNA form, the CDR3 reads TGTGCCAGCAGTTTTGATGACAGGCAGAACACTGAAGCTTTCTTT. This encodes CASSFDDRQNTEAFF.

V is TRBV12-3 or TRBV12-4 and J is TRBJ1-1; D call uncertain. The CDR3 runs 12 residues. Deletions cut 6 bases from V and 5 bases from J, with 10 bases between. CDR3 region: CASSRTKTEAFF. The CDR3 DNA sequence: TGTGCCAGCAGCCGCACAAAGACTGAAGCTTTCTTT.

This clone was counted only a few times. Other DNA sequences in this sample translate to the same CDR3. The chain links TRBV19 to TRBJ2-7; D is perhaps TRBD2 (6 bases). The germline V gene has CDR1 LNHDA and CDR2 SQIVND (reference sequence). The CDR3 has 15 residues. V lost 1 base to trimming and J lost 0 bases, with 10 bases between them. CDR3 nucleotides: TGTGCCAGTAGTATAGGTGGGACTTACTCCTACGAGCAGTACTTC. Its protein is CASSIGGTYSYEQYF.

The chain uses TRBV4-3 and TRBJ1-4, with 8 bases aligning to TRBD1. Trimming at V came to 4 bases and at J to 3 bases, leaving 7 bases not matched to a gene. Germline V gene lookup returns CDR1 LGHNA and CDR2 YSLEER. The CDR3 has 16 amino acids. The CDR3 DNA reads as TGCGCCAGCAGCCCTGGACAGGGTGAGGCTAATGAAAAACTGTTTTTT. It is translated as CASSPGQGEANEKLFF.

The chain has TRBV19 and TRBJ2-7; 9 bases are shared with TRBD1. The V and J ends lost 6 bases and 6 bases, in that order; junction bases with no gene match: 0. The CDR3 runs 11 residues. Looked up from germline, CDR1 is LNHDA and CDR2 is SQIVND (reference sequence). CDR3 protein: CASRGQGEQYF. The CDR3 DNA reads TGTGCCAGTAGGGGACAGGGCGAGCAGTACTTC.

CDR3 DNA: TGTGCCAGTAGTATAGCTCACTCCCACCTCACAGATACGCAGTATTTT. Translation gives CASSIAHSHLTDTQYF. The chain has TRBV19 and TRBJ2-3; D not resolved. Germline CDR1 LNHDA, CDR2 SQIVND (reference sequence). V gave up 1 base and J gave up 2 bases, with 13 bases separating them. There are 16 residues in the CDR3.

The genes are TRBV9 and TRBJ1-5; 7 bases are a match to TRBD1. V was pared by 0 bases and J by 7 bases, with 7 bases of the junction left unmatched. The CDR3 contains 15 residues. Germline V gene sequence: CDR1 SGDLS, CDR2 YYNGEE. The CDR3 DNA reads as TGTGCCAGCAGCGTAGGGACCCAGGGGGGACAGCCCCAGCATTTT. Translation gives CASSVGTQGGQPQHF.

The chain uses TRBV7-3 and TRBJ2-1; D is perhaps TRBD2 (6 bases). The CDR3 runs 13 residues. V was pared by 2 bases and J by 7 bases, with 9 bases between. Germline V CDR1 and CDR2: SGHTA, FQGTGA. The CDR3 nucleotides are TGTGCCAGCAGCTTAGGGACTCAGAATGAGCAGTTCTTC. Encoded protein: CASSLGTQNEQFF.

The CDR3 sequence is CASSPRTLSIPYEQYF. The CDR3, as DNA: TGCGCCAGCAGCCCAAGGACACTTTCGATCCCATACGAGCAGTACTTC. This chain joins TRBV5-1 and TRBJ2-7; tentatively, D is TRBD1 (5 bases). Germline values: CDR1 SGHRS, CDR2 YFSETQ. The CDR3 runs 16 residues. V gave up 4 bases and J gave up 4 bases, with 21 bases separating them.

The V call is TRBV18, the J call TRBJ2-7, with D tentatively TRBD2 (6 bases). V dropped 4 bases and J dropped 4 bases, with 17 bases sitting between them. The V gene's germline CDR1 is KGHSH and CDR2 LQKENI. There are 15 residues in the CDR3. For the CDR3, the DNA is TGTGCCAGCTCACTGGGTCCAGGCGGGGTTTACGAGCAGTACTTC. Translating it yields CASSLGPGGVYEQYF.

This chain joins TRBV25-1 and TRBJ2-2; D unclear. This CDR3 is built from 14 residues. CDR1 is MGHDK, CDR2 SYGVNS, per germline. Trimming cost V 4 bases and J 1 base, with 7 bases left between them. The CDR3 coding sequence is TGTGCCAGCAGTGGCTCGGGGAACACCGGGGAGCTGTTTTTT. Translating it yields CASSGSGNTGELFF. The whole variable domain, remainder taken from reference TRBV25-1 and TRBJ2-2, is EADIYQTPRYLVIGTGKKITLECSQTMGHDKMYWYQQDPGMELHLIHYSYGVNSTEKGDLSSESTVSRIRTEHFPLTLESARPSHTSQYLCASSGSGNTGELFFGEGSRLTVL.

The rearrangement uses TRBV19 and TRBJ1-5, with 7 positions matching TRBD1. From germline, CDR1 is LNHDA and CDR2 SQIVND (reference sequence). After removal of 6 bases from V and 3 bases from J, the junction contained 5 bases not matched to a gene. The CDR3 covers 14 residues. This chain's CDR3 is CASSSGGLNQPQHF. CDR3 sequence (DNA): TGTGCCAGTAGCTCAGGGGGTCTCAATCAGCCCCAGCATTTT.